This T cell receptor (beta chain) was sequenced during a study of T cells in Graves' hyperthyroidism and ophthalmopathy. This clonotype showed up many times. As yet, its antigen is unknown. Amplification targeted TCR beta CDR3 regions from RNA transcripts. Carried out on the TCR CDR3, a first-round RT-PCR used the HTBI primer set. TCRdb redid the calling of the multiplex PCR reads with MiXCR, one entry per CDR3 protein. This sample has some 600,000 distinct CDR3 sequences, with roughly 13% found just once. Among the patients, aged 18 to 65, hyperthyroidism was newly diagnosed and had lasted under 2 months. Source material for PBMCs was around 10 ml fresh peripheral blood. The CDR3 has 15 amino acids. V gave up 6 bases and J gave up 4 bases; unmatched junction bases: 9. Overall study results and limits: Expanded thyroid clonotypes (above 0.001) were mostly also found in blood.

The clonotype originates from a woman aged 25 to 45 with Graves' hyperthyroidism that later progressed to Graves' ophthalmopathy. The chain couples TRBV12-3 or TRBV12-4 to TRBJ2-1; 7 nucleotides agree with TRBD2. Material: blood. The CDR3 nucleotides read TGTGCCAGCAGCCAACGGGAGGTCCTTTACAATGAGCAGTTCTTC. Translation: CASSQREVLYNEQFF.